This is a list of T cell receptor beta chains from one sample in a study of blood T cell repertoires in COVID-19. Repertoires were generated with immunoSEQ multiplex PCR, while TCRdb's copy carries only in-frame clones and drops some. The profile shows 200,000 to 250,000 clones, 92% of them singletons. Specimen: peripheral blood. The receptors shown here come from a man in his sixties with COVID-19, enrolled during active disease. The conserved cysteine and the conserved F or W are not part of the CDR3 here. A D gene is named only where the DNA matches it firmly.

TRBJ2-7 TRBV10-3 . AISETGREPYEQY
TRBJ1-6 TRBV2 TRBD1 ASRGQGSSPLH
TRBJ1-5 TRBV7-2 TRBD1 ASSPGGPSNQPQH
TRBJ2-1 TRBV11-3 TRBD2 ASSPGTSIYEQF
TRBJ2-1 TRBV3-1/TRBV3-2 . ASSQEGGARRDEQF
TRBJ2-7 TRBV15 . AKSHEQY
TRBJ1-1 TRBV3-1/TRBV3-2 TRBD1 ASSHQMGQGNTEAF
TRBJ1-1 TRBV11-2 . ASSRLGAGKNTEAF
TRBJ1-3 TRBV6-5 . ASTSSGVTGNTIY
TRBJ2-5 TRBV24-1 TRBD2 ATSLGGASGTMETQY
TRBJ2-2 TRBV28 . ASSPGDLAGELF
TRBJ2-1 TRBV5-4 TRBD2 ASSAVRERGYNEQF
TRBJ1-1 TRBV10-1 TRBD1 ASSDGQGVWNTEAF
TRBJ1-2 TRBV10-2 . ASSEGGNYGYT
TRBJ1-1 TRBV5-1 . ASSPVVQGHSEAF
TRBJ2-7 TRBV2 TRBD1 ASSLPGQTYEQY
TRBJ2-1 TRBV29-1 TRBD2 SVKLGTSGRTFYNEQF
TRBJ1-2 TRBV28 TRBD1 ATDRAYGYT
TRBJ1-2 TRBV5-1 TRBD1 ASSHDRGLGGYT
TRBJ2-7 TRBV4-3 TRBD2 ASSQDGGRAVGSYEQY
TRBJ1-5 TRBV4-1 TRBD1 ASSLWTGGSNQPQH
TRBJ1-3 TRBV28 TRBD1 ASSSQGATGNTIY
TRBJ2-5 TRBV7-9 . ASSLGIQLVQETQY
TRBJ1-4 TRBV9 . ASSSLSDEKLF
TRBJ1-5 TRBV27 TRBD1 ASSPGTGNSNQPQH
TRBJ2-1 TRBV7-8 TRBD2 ASSSGGRKSYNEQF
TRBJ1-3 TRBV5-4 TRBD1 ASSLDRGTGNTIY
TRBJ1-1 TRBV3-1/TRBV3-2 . ASSPGFSATEAF
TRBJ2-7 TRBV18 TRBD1 ASSQRDRGGSYEQY
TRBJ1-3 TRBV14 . ASSQVKHTIY
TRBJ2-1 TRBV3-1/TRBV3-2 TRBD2 ASSQYRGTSKF
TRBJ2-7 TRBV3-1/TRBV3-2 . ASSLSGGHSYEQY
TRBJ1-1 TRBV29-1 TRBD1 SSRDRMNTEAF
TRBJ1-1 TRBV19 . ASSIGGMNTEAF
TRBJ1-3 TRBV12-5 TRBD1 ASGLGGDRAPSGNTIY
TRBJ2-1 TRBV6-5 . ASSRTQSSYNEQF
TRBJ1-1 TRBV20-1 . SARAVPEAF
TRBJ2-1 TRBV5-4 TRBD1 ASSFQGALFNEQF
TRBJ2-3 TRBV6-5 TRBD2 ASRPTSGSTDTQY
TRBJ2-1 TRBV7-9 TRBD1 ASSQGQSYNEQF
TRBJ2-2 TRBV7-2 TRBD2 ASSSGLAVTGELF
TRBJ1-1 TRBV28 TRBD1 ATRTGNTEAF
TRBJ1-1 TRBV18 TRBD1 ASSPGQGNTEAF
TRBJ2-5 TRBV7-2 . ASSLGVRETQY
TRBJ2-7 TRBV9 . ASSAWEINAGQY
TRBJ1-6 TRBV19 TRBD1 ASSSSSTGGDSPLH
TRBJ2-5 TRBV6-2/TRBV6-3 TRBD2 ASSPLAAYQETQY
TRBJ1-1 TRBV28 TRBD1 ASSSHGRTGGWGTEAF
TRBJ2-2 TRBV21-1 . ASSGGACTGELF
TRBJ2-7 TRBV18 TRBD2 ASSLTSDSYEQY